One sample yielded the 22 T cell receptor beta chains listed below, sequenced in a study of cytomegalovirus exposure and HLA in healthy donors. Primers included in the PCR were 60 Vbeta and 13 Jbeta primers. Assay used: immunoSEQ multiplex PCR; TCRdb lists only in-frame clones, some missing. The repertoire holds roughly 98,000 clones, with around 75% as singletons. Sequencing was carried out using PBMCs. Receptors were obtained from a young man in good health and CMV-seropositive.

This CDR3 reads CASSLPPGSRNSPLHF. The CDR3, as DNA: TGTGCCAGCAGTTTACCCCCGGGATCTCGGAATTCACCCCTCCACTTT. The chain has TRBV27 and TRBJ1-6; D is unclear. The CDR3 sequence is 16 residues long. Looked up from germline, CDR1 is MNHEY and CDR2 is SMNVEV (reference sequence). Trimming removed 2 bases at V and 7 bases at J, with 15 bases between.

The rearrangement uses TRBV10-2 and TRBJ2-5; no clear D gene. The germline V gene has CDR1 WSHSY and CDR2 SAAADI. The length of the CDR3 is 13 residues. The germline V and J ends were trimmed by 6 bases and 5 bases, with 13 bases remaining between them. The CDR3 loop reads CASRLRIGETQYF. The CDR3 region has the DNA TGCGCCAGCAGGTTGCGGATCGGGGAGACCCAGTACTTC.

V and J are TRBV7-9 and TRBJ2-7; perhaps TRBD1 as D (5 bases). The germline gives CDR1 SEHNR, CDR2 FQNEAQ (reference sequence). There are 12 residues in the CDR3. The ends were cut back, 4 bases at V and 4 bases at J, with 8 bases in the middle. The DNA for the CDR3 is TGTGCCAGCAGCTCAACAGGTTACGAGCAGTACTTC. It translates to CASSSTGYEQYF.

This chain connects TRBV5-6 to TRBJ2-5, with TRBD1 matching 8 bases. The CDR3 covers 14 residues. After removal of 0 bases from V and 7 bases from J, the junction contained 5 bases not matched to a gene. CDR1 and CDR2 from the germline V gene are SGHDT and YYEEEE. In nucleotides, the CDR3 is TGTGCCAGCAGCTTGGGATCACAGGGGGGGACCCAGTACTTC. It translates to CASSLGSQGGTQYF.

This clone has a handful of counts. The rearrangement uses TRBV18 and TRBJ1-1; D remains ambiguous. The germline gives CDR1 KGHSH, CDR2 LQKENI. V was trimmed by 5 bases and J by 1 base, leaving 8 bases between them. The CDR3 length is 13 residues. The CDR3 sequence is CASSLAQNTEAFF. CDR3 coding DNA: TGTGCCAGCTCATTAGCTCAGAACACTGAAGCTTTCTTT.

The rearrangement links TRBV18 to TRBJ2-3, with 8 positions matching TRBD2. The CDR3 spans 19 residues. With 3 bases clipped from V and 5 bases from J, the junction kept 19 bases outside the gene matches. CDR1 and CDR2 from the germline V gene are KGHSH and LQKENI. CDR3: CASSPLYSVSGGVQDTQYF. The CDR3 DNA reads as TGTGCCAGCTCACCGCTTTATTCCGTGAGCGGGGGTGTGCAAGATACGCAGTATTTT. The full variable domain, rest sourced from reference TRBV18 and TRBJ2-3, is NAGVMQNPRHLVRRRGQEARLRCSPMKGHSHVYWYRQLPEEGLKFMVYLQKENIIDESGMPKERFSAEFPKEGPSILRIQQVVRGDSAAYFCASSPLYSVSGGVQDTQYFGPGTRLTVL.

The CDR3 nucleotides read TGCGCCAGCAGCTGGGACAGTTTCTCCTACAATGAGCAGTTCTTC. This gives the protein CASSWDSFSYNEQFF. The gene calls are TRBV5-1 and TRBJ2-1; 7 bases match TRBD1. V trimming: 3 bases; J trimming: 0 bases; junction bases outside the gene matches: 3. Germline-derived CDR1 and CDR2 are SGHRS and YFSETQ. The CDR3 is 15 amino acids.

V gene TRBV7-2 combines with J gene TRBJ2-1; TRBD1 aligns across 9 bases. Germline V gives CDR1 SGHTA, CDR2 FQGNSA. The CDR3 is 15 amino acids. After removal of 5 bases from V and 4 bases from J, the junction contained 6 bases not matched to a gene. Here the CDR3 reads CASSLGTGMYNEQFF. CDR3 nucleotides: TGTGCCAGCAGCCTCGGGACAGGGATGTACAATGAGCAGTTCTTC.

There are a few counts of this clone. The CDR3 nucleotides are TGTGCCAGCGGGGACAGATCTGGGGCCAACGTCCTGACTTTC. This translates into CASGDRSGANVLTF. The chain couples TRBV6-5 to TRBJ2-6; 7 nucleotides match TRBD1. The trim removed 8 bases at V and 1 base at J, leaving 2 bases unmatched. The germline gives CDR1 MNHEY, CDR2 SVGAGI. The CDR3 consists of 14 residues.

The genes are TRBV9 and TRBJ2-1, with unresolved D. The CDR3 runs 15 residues. CDR1 and CDR2 (germline): SGDLS, YYNGEE. V shed 4 bases and J shed 0 bases, with 11 bases lying between them. The CDR3 region is CASSSSYSSYNEQFF. CDR3 sequence (DNA): TGTGCCAGCAGCTCCTCGTATAGCTCCTACAATGAGCAGTTCTTC.

The rearrangement joins TRBV13 to TRBJ2-3; no clear D gene. The CDR3 runs 15 residues. Germline assignment: CDR1 PRHDT and CDR2 FYEKMQ (reference sequence). V was trimmed by 6 bases and J by 6 bases, leaving 19 bases between them. CDR3 coding DNA: TGTGCCAGCAGTTCCATAAACAGCTTTGCCGATACGCAGTATTTT. This gives the protein CASSSINSFADTQYF.

Only a few counts were recorded for this clone. The chain recombines TRBV2 with TRBJ1-6, with 9 bases aligning to TRBD1. The CDR3 covers 15 residues. Losses at the gene ends were 7 bases for V and 4 bases for J; bases not matched to a gene: 5. CDR1 SNHLY and CDR2 FYNNEI come from the germline V gene. CDR3 nucleotides: TGTGCCAGCACCGACGACAGGGGGTATAATTCACCCCTCCACTTT. As protein: CASTDDRGYNSPLHF. The whole variable domain, remainder taken from reference TRBV2 and TRBJ1-6, is EPEVTQTPSHQVTQMGQEVILRCVPISNHLYFYWYRQILGQKVEFLVSFYNNEISEKSEIFDDQFSVERPDGSNFTLKIRSTKLEDSAMYFCASTDDRGYNSPLHFGNGTRLTVT.

This chain links TRBV11-1 with TRBJ2-1; 8 positions agree with TRBD1. Germline CDR1 SGHAT, CDR2 FQDESV (reference sequence). The CDR3 has 13 amino acids. Trimming removed 11 bases from V and 5 bases from J; junction bases left unmatched: 8. The DNA for the CDR3 is TGTGCCGCAAGCGGACAGGGAAACAATGAGCAGTTCTTC. This gives the protein CAASGQGNNEQFF. The entire variable domain, with the rest obtained from reference TRBV11-1 and TRBJ2-1, is as follows: EAEVAQSPRYKITEKSQAVAFWCDPISGHATLYWYRQILGQGPELLVQFQDESVVDDSQLPKDRFSAERLKGVDSTLKIQPAELGDSAMYLCAASGQGNNEQFFGPGTRLTVL.

The chain links TRBV7-8 to TRBJ2-3; 13 positions agree with TRBD2. The CDR3 contains 16 residues. The junction had 6 bases not matched to a gene; V was cut back by 4 bases and J by 5 bases. Looked up from germline, CDR1 is SGHVS and CDR2 is FQNEAQ. CDR3 bases: TGTGCCAGCAGCTCCACTAGCGGGGGGGGAAGAGATACGCAGTATTTT. It yields the protein CASSSTSGGGRDTQYF.

This chain joins TRBV19 and TRBJ2-3; 7 bases agree with TRBD2. From germline, CDR1 is LNHDA and CDR2 SQIVND (reference sequence). The CDR3 length is 16 residues. Germline trimming cut 4 bases from V and 4 bases from J; bases unmatched to any gene: 11. DNA of the CDR3: TGTGCCAGTAGTACCCGGACTAGTGGATTCTCAGATACGCAGTATTTT. Its translation is CASSTRTSGFSDTQYF.

The J gene is TRBJ2-5, the V gene TRBV7-8; possible D gene TRBD1, 5 bases. Trimming removed 5 bases from V and 7 bases from J, with 17 bases in between. Germline values: CDR1 SGHVS, CDR2 FQNEAQ. There are 14 residues in the CDR3. The CDR3 protein is CASSRLRREPTQYF. CDR3 DNA sequence: TGTGCCAGCAGCCGATTACGCAGGGAACCGACCCAGTACTTC. Full variable domain (outside the CDR3, taken from reference TRBV7-8 and TRBJ2-5): GAGVSQSPRYKVAKRGQDVALRCDPISGHVSLFWYQQALGQGPEFLTYFQNEAQLDKSGLPSDRFFAERPEGSVSTLKIQRTQQEDSAVYLCASSRLRREPTQYFGPGTRLLVL.

The table lists this clone with a count of one. The chain links TRBV5-1 to TRBJ2-3; the match to TRBD2 covers 8 bases. This CDR3 region has 15 residues. The trim removed 0 bases at V and 5 bases at J, leaving 5 bases unmatched. The germline gives CDR1 SGHRS, CDR2 YFSETQ. CDR3 sequence reads: CASSLEVAGKDTQYF. The CDR3 DNA reads TGCGCCAGCAGCTTGGAAGTAGCGGGGAAAGATACGCAGTATTTT.

This clone turned up a few times. The J gene is TRBJ1-6, the V gene TRBV6-1, with 7 positions matching TRBD1. Germline trimming cut 7 bases from V and 5 bases from J; bases unmatched to any gene: 8. This CDR3 contains 15 residues. Germline V lookup: CDR1 MNHNS, CDR2 SASEGT. CDR3 sequence (DNA): TGTGCCAGCACGAGACAGGGAATGAATAATTCACCCCTCCACTTT. It yields the protein CASTRQGMNNSPLHF.

This clone was observed once. The chain employs TRBV30 and TRBJ1-1; D is unresolved. Germline-derived CDR1 and CDR2 are GTSNPN and SVGIG (reference sequence). Deletions cut 3 bases from V and 0 bases from J, with 2 bases between. There are 11 residues in the CDR3. The CDR3 region is CAWSLNTEAFF. The CDR3 DNA is TGTGCCTGGAGCTTGAACACTGAAGCTTTCTTT.

The V call is TRBV7-6, the J call TRBJ2-5; maybe TRBD1 (6 bases). Trimming shortened V by 0 bases and J by 4 bases, and 18 bases separated the two germline ends. The CDR3 consists of 17 residues. Germline V gene data show CDR1 as SGHVS and CDR2 as FNYEAQ. For the CDR3, the DNA is TGTGCCAGCAGCTTAGCGCCGGAGGACAGCCAGGCAGAGACCCAGTACTTC. Amino acids: CASSLAPEDSQAETQYF.

The chain links TRBV5-4 to TRBJ1-3; D might be TRBD1 (5 bases). V was trimmed by 3 bases and J by 3 bases, leaving 13 bases between them. Germline CDR1 and CDR2: SGHNT and YYREEE (reference sequence). This CDR3 has 15 residues. This CDR3 is CASSSQVDGGNTIYF. As DNA, the CDR3 is TGTGCCAGCAGCTCACAGGTTGATGGTGGAAACACCATATATTTT.

The chain recombines TRBV30 with TRBJ2-5, with TRBD2 as a possible D gene (6 bases). The germline CDR1 and CDR2 sequences are GTSNPN and SVGIG (reference sequence). The CDR3 has 15 amino acids. Trimming removed 4 bases from V and 5 bases from J, with 20 bases in between. The CDR3 DNA reads TGTGCCTGGACCCCCAGCGCGGGGAGGTGGGAGACCCAGTACTTC. Translating gives CAWTPSAGRWETQYF.